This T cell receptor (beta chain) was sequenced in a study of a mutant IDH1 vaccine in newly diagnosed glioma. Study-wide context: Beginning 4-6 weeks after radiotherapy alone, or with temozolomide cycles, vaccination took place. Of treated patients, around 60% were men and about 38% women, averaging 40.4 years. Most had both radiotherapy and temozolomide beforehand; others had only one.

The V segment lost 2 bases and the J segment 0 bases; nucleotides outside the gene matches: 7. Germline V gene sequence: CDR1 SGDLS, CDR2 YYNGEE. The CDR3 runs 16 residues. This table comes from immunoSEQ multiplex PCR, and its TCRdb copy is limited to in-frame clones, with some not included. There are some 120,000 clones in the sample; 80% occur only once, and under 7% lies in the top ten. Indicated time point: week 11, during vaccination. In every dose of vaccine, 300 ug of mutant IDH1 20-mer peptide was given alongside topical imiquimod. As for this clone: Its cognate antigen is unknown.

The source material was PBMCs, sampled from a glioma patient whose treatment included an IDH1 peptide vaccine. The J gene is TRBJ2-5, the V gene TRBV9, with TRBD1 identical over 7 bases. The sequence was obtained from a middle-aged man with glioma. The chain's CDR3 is CASSVRTGANQETQYF. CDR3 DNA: TGTGCCAGCAGCGTTCGAACAGGGGCCAACCAAGAGACCCAGTACTTC.